Below are 4 T cell receptor beta chains sequenced from a single sample in a study of spatial heterogeneity in lung cancer. General study points: Expanded intratumoral alpha and beta TCR counts tracked tumor mutation counts.

TCRdb analysed the 5' RACE reads with MiXCR anew, one entry per CDR3 protein. The sample has 14,000 or so distinct CDR3 sequences, over 3.5% seen once; the top ten hold about 16%. These receptors lack a known antigen. Indicated time point: sample taken at primary tumor resection. The input for sequencing was lung tumor tissue, taken at surgery. The receptors here all came from a female donor with early-stage non-small cell lung cancer.

In this sample, this clonotype is medium-sized. A library prepared for alpha chains yielded this beta chain as an off-target read; its size is of little meaning. V and J are TRBV27 and TRBJ2-7; D is unclear. CDR3 length: 12 residues. CDR1 is MNHEY and CDR2 is SMNVEV in the germline V gene (reference sequence). The ends were cut back, 10 bases at V and 1 base at J, with 11 bases in the middle. The CDR3 DNA follows: TGTGCCACTTACGGCAGTTCCTACGAGCAGTACTTC. Amino acid sequence: CATYGSSYEQYF.

This clonotype was recorded many times. Little can be read into the size of this beta chain, an off-target read in a library designed for alpha chains. This chain connects TRBV7-2 to TRBJ1-2, with D unclear. The CDR3 runs to 13 residues. Looked up from germline, CDR1 is SGHTA and CDR2 is FQGNSA. V lost 2 bases and J lost 6, with 10 bases in between. CDR3 residues: CASSLRVLDGYTF. CDR3 DNA: TGTGCCAGCAGCTTAAGGGTTTTGGATGGCTACACCTTC. The full variable domain, with the rest looked up from reference TRBV7-2 and TRBJ1-2, is GAGVSQSPSNKVTEKGKDVELRCDPISGHTALYWYRQSLGQGLEFLIYFQGNSAPDKSGLPSDRFSAERTGGSVSTLTIQRTQQEDSAVYLCASSLRVLDGYTFGSGTRLTVV.

Worth noting for this clonotype: This beta chain was picked up by a library intended for alpha chains and is off target, so its count carries little meaning. The V and J genes are TRBV12-3 or TRBV12-4 and TRBJ2-5; 9 bases align to TRBD2. V lost 1 base and J lost 5; bases outside the gene matches: 11. The CDR3 spans 17 residues. CDR3 sequence reads: CASSLGRSGGTVETQYF. The CDR3 DNA sequence: TGTGCCAGCAGTTTAGGGAGGAGCGGGGGGACTGTGGAGACCCAGTACTTC.

Worth noting for this clonotype: This beta chain is a stray read from a library made for alpha chains; its abundance is not meaningful. The chain carries TRBV10-3 and TRBJ2-1, with TRBD2 matching over 10 bases. After removal of 3 bases from V and 7 bases from J, the junction contained 6 bases not matched to a gene. The CDR3 loop spans 15 amino acids. Germline CDR1 reads ENHRY; CDR2 reads SYGVKD. The CDR3 coding sequence is TGTGCCATCAGTGAAACAGCGGGGGGGAGAAATGAGCAGTTCTTC. It specifies CAISETAGGRNEQFF.